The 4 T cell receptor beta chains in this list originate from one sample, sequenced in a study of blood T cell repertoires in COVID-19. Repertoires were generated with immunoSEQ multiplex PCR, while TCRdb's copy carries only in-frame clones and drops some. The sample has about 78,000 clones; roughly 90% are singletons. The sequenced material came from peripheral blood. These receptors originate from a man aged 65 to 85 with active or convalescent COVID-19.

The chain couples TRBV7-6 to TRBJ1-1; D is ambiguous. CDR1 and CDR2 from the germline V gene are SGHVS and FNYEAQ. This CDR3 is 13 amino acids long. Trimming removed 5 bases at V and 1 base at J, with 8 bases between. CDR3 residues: CASSNQWNTEAFF. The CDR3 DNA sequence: TGTGCCAGCAGCAACCAGTGGAACACTGAAGCTTTCTTT.

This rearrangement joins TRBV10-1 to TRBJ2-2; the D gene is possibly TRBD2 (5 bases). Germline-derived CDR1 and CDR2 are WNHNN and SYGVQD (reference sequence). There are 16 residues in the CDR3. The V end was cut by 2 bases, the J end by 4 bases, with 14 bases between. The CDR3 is CASSEISGFGTGELFF. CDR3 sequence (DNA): TGCGCCAGCAGTGAGATCAGCGGCTTTGGCACCGGGGAGCTGTTTTTT.

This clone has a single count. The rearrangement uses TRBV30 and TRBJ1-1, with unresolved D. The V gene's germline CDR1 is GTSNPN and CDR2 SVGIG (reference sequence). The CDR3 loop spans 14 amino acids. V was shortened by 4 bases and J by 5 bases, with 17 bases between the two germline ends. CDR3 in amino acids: CAWISAGWRTEAFF. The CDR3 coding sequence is TGTGCCTGGATCTCTGCGGGGTGGAGGACTGAAGCTTTCTTT.

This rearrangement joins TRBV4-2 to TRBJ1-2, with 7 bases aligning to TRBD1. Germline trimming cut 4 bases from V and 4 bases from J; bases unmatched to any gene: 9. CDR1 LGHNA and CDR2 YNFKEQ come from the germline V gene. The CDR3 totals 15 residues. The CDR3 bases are TGTGCCAGCAGCCCTAGACAGGGTTCCGGCTATGGCTACACCTTC. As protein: CASSPRQGSGYGYTF.